This is a list of T cell receptor beta chains from one sample in a study of regulatory T cells in long-lasting Graves disease. TCRdb redid the calling of the multiplex PCR reads with MiXCR, one entry per CDR3 protein. The sample holds about 470,000 distinct CDR3 sequences, about 22% seen once. The material sequenced was peripheral blood mononuclear cells (PBMCs), taken when the disease was refractory, from a patient treated with antithyroid drugs. The receptors originated from a female donor with Graves disease. Each CDR3 is given with its conserved first and last residue. Fields, in order: V gene, clone size, CDR3 length, D gene, J gene, CDR3 protein, CDR3 DNA. A D gene is named only where the DNA matches it firmly. Size is stated for part of the rows, as once, few or many counts, or as a class when the clone is expanded.

TRBV6-1	many	13	-	TRBJ1-5	CASRRRNNQPQHF	TGTGCCAGCAGGCGGAGGAACAATCAGCCCCAGCATTTT
TRBV7-2	-	15	-	TRBJ2-2	CASSKQGWNTGELFF	TGTGCCAGCAGTAAACAGGGTTGGAACACCGGGGAGCTGTTTTTT
TRBV28	-	16	-	TRBJ2-3	CASSPGARTSTDTQYF	TGTGCCAGCAGTCCGGGTGCGCGAACTAGCACAGATACGCAGTATTTT
TRBV19	-	14	TRBD1	TRBJ2-7	CASMGTGGPYEQYF	TGTGCCAGTATGGGGACAGGGGGCCCCTACGAGCAGTACTTC
TRBV20-1	few	14	-	TRBJ1-2	CSAPPESGHYGYTF	TGCAGTGCTCCCCCTGAGTCGGGGCACTATGGCTACACCTTC
TRBV13	few	13	-	TRBJ2-1	CASSLNGGGEQFF	TGTGCCAGCAGCTTAAACGGGGGAGGCGAGCAGTTCTTC
TRBV28	many	16	-	TRBJ1-1	CASRRDTATMNTEAFF	TGTGCCAGCAGGCGGGACACCGCAACAATGAACACTGAAGCTTTCTTT
TRBV6-1	-	14	TRBD1	TRBJ2-2	CASSQGQASGELFF	TGTGCCAGCAGCCAGGGACAGGCCTCCGGGGAGCTGTTTTTT
TRBV6-1	many	15	TRBD1	TRBJ2-7	CASSEETGGLDEQYF	TGTGCCAGCAGTGAAGAGACAGGGGGCCTCGACGAGCAGTACTTC
TRBV12-3/TRBV12-4	few	13	-	TRBJ2-7	CASGKRTDYEQYF	TGTGCCAGCGGAAAGAGGACGGACTACGAGCAGTACTTC
TRBV20-1	many	12	TRBD2	TRBJ2-5	CSVWLAGETQYF	TGCAGTGTCTGGCTAGCGGGAGAGACCCAGTACTTC
TRBV7-2	-	15	-	TRBJ2-7	CASSLVFGGPSEQYF	TGTGCCAGCAGCTTAGTTTTCGGGGGGCCATCCGAGCAGTACTTC
TRBV3-1	-	15	TRBD1	TRBJ1-1	CASSRQGYESTEAFF	TGTGCCAGCAGCCGACAGGGGTACGAGAGTACTGAAGCTTTCTTT
TRBV7-9	-	12	-	TRBJ1-4	CASSLQGEKLFF	TGTGCCAGCAGCTTACAGGGTGAAAAACTGTTTTTT
TRBV20-1	-	16	-	TRBJ1-1	CSARDGGSGDYTEAFF	TGCAGTGCTAGAGATGGGGGTAGTGGTGACTACACTGAAGCTTTCTTT
TRBV24-1	-	16	-	TRBJ2-2	CATSDLDRAGTGELFF	TGTGCCACCAGTGATCTAGACAGAGCTGGGACCGGGGAGCTGTTTTTT
TRBV5-1	few	13	-	TRBJ1-6	CASSALGNSPLHF	TGCGCCAGCAGCGCTTTAGGCAATTCACCCCTCCACTTT
TRBV3-1	few	12	-	TRBJ2-7	CASSQGRGEQYF	TGTGCCAGCAGCCAAGGTCGGGGCGAGCAGTACTTC
TRBV27	-	15	-	TRBJ1-5	CASSPLAVGNQPQHF	TGTGCCAGCAGTCCGCTTGCGGTCGGCAATCAGCCCCAGCATTTT
TRBV4-1	-	18	-	TRBJ1-5	CASSQGSHSLGSNQPQHF	TGCGCCAGCAGCCAAGGTTCGCACAGCCTAGGGAGCAATCAGCCCCAGCATTTT